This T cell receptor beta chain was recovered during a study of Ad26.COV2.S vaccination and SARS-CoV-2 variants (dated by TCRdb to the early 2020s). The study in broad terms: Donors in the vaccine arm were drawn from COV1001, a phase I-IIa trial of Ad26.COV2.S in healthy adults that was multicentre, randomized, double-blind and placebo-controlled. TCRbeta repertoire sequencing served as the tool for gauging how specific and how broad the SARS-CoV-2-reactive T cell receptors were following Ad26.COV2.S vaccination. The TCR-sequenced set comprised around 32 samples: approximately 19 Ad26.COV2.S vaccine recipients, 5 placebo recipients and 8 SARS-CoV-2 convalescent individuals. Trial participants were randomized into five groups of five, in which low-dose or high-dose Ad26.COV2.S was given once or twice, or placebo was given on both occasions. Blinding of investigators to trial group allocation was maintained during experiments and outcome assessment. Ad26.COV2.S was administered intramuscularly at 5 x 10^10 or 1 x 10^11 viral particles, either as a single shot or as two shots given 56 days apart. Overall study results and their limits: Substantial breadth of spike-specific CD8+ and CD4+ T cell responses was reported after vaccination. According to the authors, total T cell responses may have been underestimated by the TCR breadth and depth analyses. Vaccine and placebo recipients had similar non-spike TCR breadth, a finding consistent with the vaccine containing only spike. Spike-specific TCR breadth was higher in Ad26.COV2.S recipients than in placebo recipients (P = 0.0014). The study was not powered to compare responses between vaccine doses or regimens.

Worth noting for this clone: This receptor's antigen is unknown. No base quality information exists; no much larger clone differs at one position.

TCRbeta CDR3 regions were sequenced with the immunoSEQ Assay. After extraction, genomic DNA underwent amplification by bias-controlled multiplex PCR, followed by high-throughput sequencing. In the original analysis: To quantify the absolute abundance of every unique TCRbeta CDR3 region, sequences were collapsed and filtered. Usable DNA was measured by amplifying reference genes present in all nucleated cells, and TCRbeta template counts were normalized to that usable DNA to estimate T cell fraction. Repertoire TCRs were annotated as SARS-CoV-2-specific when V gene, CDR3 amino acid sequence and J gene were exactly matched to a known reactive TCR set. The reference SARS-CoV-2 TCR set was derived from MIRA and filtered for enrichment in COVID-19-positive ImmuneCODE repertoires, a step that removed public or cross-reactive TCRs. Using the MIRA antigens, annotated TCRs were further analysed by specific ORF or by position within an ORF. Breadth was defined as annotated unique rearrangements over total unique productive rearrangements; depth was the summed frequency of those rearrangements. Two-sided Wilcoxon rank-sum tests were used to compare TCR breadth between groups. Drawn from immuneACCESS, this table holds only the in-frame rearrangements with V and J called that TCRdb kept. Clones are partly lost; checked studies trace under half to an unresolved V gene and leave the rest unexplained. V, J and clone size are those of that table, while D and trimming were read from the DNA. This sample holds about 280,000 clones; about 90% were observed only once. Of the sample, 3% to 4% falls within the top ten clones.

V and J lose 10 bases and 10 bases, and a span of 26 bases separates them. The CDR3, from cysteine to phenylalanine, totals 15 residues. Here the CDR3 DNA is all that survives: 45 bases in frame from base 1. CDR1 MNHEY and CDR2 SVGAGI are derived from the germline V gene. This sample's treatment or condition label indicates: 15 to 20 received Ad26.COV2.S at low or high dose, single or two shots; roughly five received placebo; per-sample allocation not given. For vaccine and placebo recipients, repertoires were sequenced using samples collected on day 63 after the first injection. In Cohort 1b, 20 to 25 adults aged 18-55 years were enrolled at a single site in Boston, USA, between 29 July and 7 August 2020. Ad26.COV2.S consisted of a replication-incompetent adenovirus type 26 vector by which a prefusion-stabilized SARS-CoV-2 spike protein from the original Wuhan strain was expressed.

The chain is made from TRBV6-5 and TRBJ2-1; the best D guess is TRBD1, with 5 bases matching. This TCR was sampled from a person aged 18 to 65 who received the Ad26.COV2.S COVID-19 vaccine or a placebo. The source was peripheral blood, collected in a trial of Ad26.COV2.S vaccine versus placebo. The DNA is TGTGCCACCTACCCCGGACACTCGGTCCCCACGGAGCAGTTCTTC. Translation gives CATYPGHSVPTEQFF.